The T cell receptor beta chain under discussion was sequenced for a study of blood T cells in healthy people across ages. Study details: Template switching captured about one barcoded beta molecule per two T cells.

CDR3 size: 13 residues. The V and J ends lost 3 bases and 0 bases respectively, with 4 bases between them. CDR1 MNHNY and CDR2 SVGAGI come from the germline V gene (reference sequence). Primers used in a second PCR of roughly 7 to 12 cycles were a sample-barcoded 5' primer and a J-beta primer mix. A template-switch adaptor with 12 random nucleotides tagged each cDNA molecule. A minimum of 3 million CDR3-containing paired-end reads was obtained for each sample. TCRdb ran MiXCR on the 5' RACE reads and lists one entry per CDR3 protein. The data show about 900,000 distinct CDR3 sequences, about 62% seen once. PBMCs, at least 7 million per sample, were isolated.

The sample comprised blood. The genes are TRBV6-6 and TRBJ2-3; no definite D call. The clonotype was recovered from a man in his thirties or forties in good health. The CDR3, as DNA: TGTGCCAGCAGTTATACTAGCACAGATACGCAGTATTTT. It encodes CASSYTSTDTQYF.